Below are 10 T cell receptor beta chains sequenced from a single sample in a study of shared clonotypes between healthy human individuals. This table comes from immunoSEQ multiplex PCR, and its TCRdb copy is limited to in-frame clones, with some not included. The data show roughly 2,300,000 clones, with roughly 92% seen just once and about 0.41% held by the top ten. The sequenced material came from naive CD4+ T cells from PBMCs. The subset denotes: CD45RA+ positively selected. These receptors all come from a man between 18 and 29 years old in good health. Some clones in this sample may be carry-over from other donors' samples.

The rearrangement links TRBV29-1 to TRBJ1-1, with D maybe TRBD1 (5 bases). The CDR3 is 12 amino acids. Germline loops: CDR1 SQVTM, CDR2 ANQGSEA. V was pared by 1 base and J by 10 bases, with 13 bases between. CDR3 amino acids: CSVEGDPWGAFF. Here the CDR3 DNA reads TGCAGCGTTGAAGGGGACCCTTGGGGAGCTTTCTTT.

J is TRBJ2-7 and V is TRBV9; 9 bases are shared with TRBD2. This CDR3 is built from 16 residues. Germline CDR1 and CDR2: SGDLS and YYNGEE. The junction had 4 bases not matched to a gene; V was cut back by 0 bases and J by 0 bases. CDR3 nucleotides: TGTGCCAGCAGCGTAGCTGCTAGCGGGAACTCCTACGAGCAGTACTTC. This translates into CASSVAASGNSYEQYF.

The sample holds a few counts of this clone. The J gene is TRBJ1-1, the V gene TRBV2, with D perhaps TRBD1 (5 bases). Germline V CDR1 and CDR2: SNHLY, FYNNEI. V was cut by 2 bases and J by 10 bases, with 11 bases left in between. This CDR3 is built from 12 residues. The DNA of the CDR3 is TGTGCCAGCAGTGAAAAGGGGTTCGGAGCTTTCTTT. Translated: CASSEKGFGAFF.

This sequence joins TRBV19 and TRBJ1-2, with 7 bases identical to TRBD1. This CDR3 comprises 14 residues. V lost 4 bases, J lost 0 bases, and 2 bases stayed unmatched. Looked up from germline, CDR1 is LNHDA and CDR2 is SQIVND (reference sequence). The CDR3: CASSTGGPNYGYTF. In DNA, the CDR3 is TGTGCCAGTAGTACAGGGGGTCCTAACTATGGCTACACCTTC.

The chain uses TRBV7-6 and TRBJ2-5; no reliable D call. The length of the CDR3 is 13 residues. Trimming removed 5 bases at V and 4 bases at J, with 11 bases between. The germline V gene has CDR1 SGHVS and CDR2 FNYEAQ. The CDR3 DNA is TGTGCCAGCAGCCCGTCACGGCCAGAGACCCAGTACTTC. Protein product: CASSPSRPETQYF.

This chain links TRBV11-1 with TRBJ2-1; D gene uncertain. V was shortened by 7 bases and J by 0 bases, with 10 bases between the two germline ends. The V gene's germline CDR1 is SGHAT and CDR2 FQDESV (reference sequence). The CDR3 contains 14 residues. The CDR3 loop is CASKGGSSYNEQFF. The CDR3 coding sequence is TGTGCCAGCAAGGGCGGCAGCTCCTACAATGAGCAGTTCTTC. The full variable domain, in which reference TRBV11-1 and TRBJ2-1 provide the parts outside the CDR3, is EAEVAQSPRYKITEKSQAVAFWCDPISGHATLYWYRQILGQGPELLVQFQDESVVDDSQLPKDRFSAERLKGVDSTLKIQPAELGDSAMYLCASKGGSSYNEQFFGPGTRLTVL.

The chain combines TRBV11-2 with TRBJ1-6; D not certain. CDR1 is SGHAT, CDR2 FQNNGV, per germline. This CDR3 comprises 16 residues. V lost 5 bases to trimming and J lost 0 bases, with 11 bases between them. CDR3 coding DNA: TGTGCCAGCAGCCCTCGGAAGAGCTCCTATAATTCACCCCTCCACTTT. Encoded protein: CASSPRKSSYNSPLHF. The full variable domain, rest sourced from reference TRBV11-2 and TRBJ1-6, is EAGVAQSPRYKIIEKRQSVAFWCNPISGHATLYWYQQILGQGPKLLIQFQNNGVVDDSQLPKDRFSAERLKGVDSTLKIQPAKLEDSAVYLCASSPRKSSYNSPLHFGNGTRLTVT.

This rearrangement joins TRBV4-1 to TRBJ2-5, with unresolved D. The J call is uncertain, as TRBJ2-7 better fits the DNA end. CDR1 MGHRA and CDR2 YSYEKL come from the germline V gene. This CDR3 region has 16 residues. This chain's CDR3 is CASSQGDFHKVYEQYF. CDR3 sequence (DNA): TGCGCCAGCAGCCAGGGTGACTTTCACAAGGTCTACGAGCAGTACTTC.

The genes are TRBV10-3 and TRBJ2-3, with 9 bases matching TRBD2. CDR3 length: 17 amino acids. CDR1 ENHRY and CDR2 SYGVKD come from the germline V gene. The V gene end was trimmed by 3 bases and the J gene end by 0 bases; junction bases not matched to a gene: 7. This CDR3 is CAISDHKTSGSTDTQYF. As DNA, the CDR3 is TGTGCCATCAGTGATCACAAGACTAGCGGAAGCACAGATACGCAGTATTTT.

This chain connects TRBV4-2 to TRBJ2-7, with 13 bases lining up with TRBD2. The ends lost 4 bases at V and 2 bases at J; junction bases unmatched: 11. There are 18 residues in the CDR3. Germline V gene lookup returns CDR1 LGHNA and CDR2 YNFKEQ. The CDR3 loop reads CASSPGLAGAPLTYEQYF. The CDR3 DNA follows: TGTGCCAGCAGCCCAGGACTAGCGGGAGCGCCTCTAACCTACGAGCAGTACTTC.